A selection of T cell receptor beta chains follows, all from one sample in a study of control samples from healthy donors and cancer patients. Measured with immunoSEQ multiplex PCR; TCRdb has only the in-frame clones, and not every one. There are roughly 130,000 clones in the sample; around nine tenths occur only once, and roughly 3.2% lies in the top ten. What was sequenced was blood. These receptors were obtained from a man in his forties or fifties in good health. Each CDR3 is given with its conserved first and last residue. A D gene is named only where the DNA matches it firmly. Where a row states a size, it is once, few, many or the class of an expanded clone; other rows omit it.

cdr3_nt: TGTGCCAGCAGCATCCGGGCTGAAGCTTTCTTT
cdr3_aa: CASSIRAEAFF
d_call: -
clone_size: -
v_call: TRBV12-3/TRBV12-4
j_call: TRBJ1-1

cdr3_nt: TGTGCCAGCAGCTTTCAGCCCGGGACAGGAAAGAATGGCTACACCTTC
cdr3_aa: CASSFQPGTGKNGYTF
d_call: -
clone_size: -
v_call: TRBV12-1
j_call: TRBJ1-2

cdr3_nt: TGTGCCAGTAGTTTCCTATTCACAGATACGCAGTATTTT
cdr3_aa: CASSFLFTDTQYF
d_call: -
clone_size: once
v_call: TRBV19
j_call: TRBJ2-3

cdr3_nt: TGTGCCTGGAGTCAGGGGAGAGAGACCCAGTACTTC
cdr3_aa: CAWSQGRETQYF
d_call: -
clone_size: -
v_call: TRBV30
j_call: TRBJ2-5

cdr3_nt: TGTGCCAGCAGTGGTCCAGGGATGGGAGAGACCCAGTACTTC
cdr3_aa: CASSGPGMGETQYF
d_call: -
clone_size: once
v_call: TRBV2
j_call: TRBJ2-5

cdr3_nt: TGTGCCAGTAGTATGGGACAGGGCGCAGAGACCCAGTACTTC
cdr3_aa: CASSMGQGAETQYF
d_call: TRBD1
clone_size: -
v_call: TRBV19
j_call: TRBJ2-5

cdr3_nt: TGTGCCAGCAGCTTAAAGGGGTGCAGTCGGGGGGATGAGCAGTTCTTC
cdr3_aa: CASSLKGCSRGDEQFF
d_call: TRBD2
clone_size: -
v_call: TRBV7-3
j_call: TRBJ2-1

cdr3_nt: TGTGCCAGCTCCAGGAAATCGACTAGCACAGATACGCAGTATTTT
cdr3_aa: CASSRKSTSTDTQYF
d_call: -
clone_size: -
v_call: TRBV18
j_call: TRBJ2-3

cdr3_nt: TGTGCCAGCATCCCGAGCGGACGGATACTGTTCGGCTACACCTTC
cdr3_aa: CASIPSGRILFGYTF
d_call: -
clone_size: -
v_call: TRBV2
j_call: TRBJ1-2

cdr3_nt: TGTGCCAGCTCACATGGCAGGGGGTTCGAGGTTGAAAGAGGTTATGGCTACACCTTC
cdr3_aa: CASSHGRGFEVERGYGYTF
d_call: TRBD1
clone_size: once
v_call: TRBV18
j_call: TRBJ1-2

cdr3_nt: TGCGCCAGCAGGATGGTAAGGGGGCGCGACTATGGCTACACCTTC
cdr3_aa: CASRMVRGRDYGYTF
d_call: TRBD1
clone_size: -
v_call: TRBV10-1
j_call: TRBJ1-2

cdr3_nt: TGTGCCTGGAGTCTCGTACAGACTGAAGCTTTCTTT
cdr3_aa: CAWSLVQTEAFF
d_call: -
clone_size: -
v_call: TRBV30
j_call: TRBJ1-1

cdr3_nt: TGTGCCAGCAGCTACGGACTAGCGGGGGGTACAGATACGCAGTATTTT
cdr3_aa: CASSYGLAGGTDTQYF
d_call: TRBD2
clone_size: few
v_call: TRBV7-2
j_call: TRBJ2-3

cdr3_nt: TGTGCCAGCAGAGGACAGATCGTCGATGGCTACACCTTC
cdr3_aa: CASRGQIVDGYTF
d_call: -
clone_size: -
v_call: TRBV6-4
j_call: TRBJ1-2

cdr3_nt: TGTGCCAGCAGCGTCGGGACAGGGACCAATCAGCCCCAGCATTTT
cdr3_aa: CASSVGTGTNQPQHF
d_call: TRBD1
clone_size: -
v_call: TRBV5-5
j_call: TRBJ1-5

cdr3_nt: TGTGCCAGCAGTTACGCCACTAGCGGGGGCACAGATACGCAGTATTTT
cdr3_aa: CASSYATSGGTDTQYF
d_call: TRBD2
clone_size: -
v_call: TRBV6-2/TRBV6-3
j_call: TRBJ2-3

cdr3_nt: TGCAGTGCTAGAGAAAACACTGAAGCTTTCTTT
cdr3_aa: CSARENTEAFF
d_call: -
clone_size: -
v_call: TRBV20-1
j_call: TRBJ1-1

cdr3_nt: TGTGCCAGCAGTTCCCCAAATTCACCCCTCCACTTT
cdr3_aa: CASSSPNSPLHF
d_call: -
clone_size: -
v_call: TRBV12-3/TRBV12-4
j_call: TRBJ1-6

cdr3_nt: TGTGCCAGCAGCTTAGTGCCCCCCGAATCAGACGGGGAGCAGTACTTC
cdr3_aa: CASSLVPPESDGEQYF
d_call: -
clone_size: -
v_call: TRBV11-3
j_call: TRBJ2-7

cdr3_nt: TGTGCCAGCAGCGTCGACGGGGGCGAAAATTCACCCCTCCACTTT
cdr3_aa: CASSVDGGENSPLHF
d_call: -
clone_size: -
v_call: TRBV9
j_call: TRBJ1-6

cdr3_nt: TGTGCCAGCAGCGCACAGGGTTCTTCATACGAGCAGTACTTC
cdr3_aa: CASSAQGSSYEQYF
d_call: -
clone_size: -
v_call: TRBV2
j_call: TRBJ2-7

cdr3_nt: TGTGCCAGCAGATCCAAGACGGGCTCCTACAATGAGCAGTTCTTC
cdr3_aa: CASRSKTGSYNEQFF
d_call: -
clone_size: -
v_call: TRBV7-6
j_call: TRBJ2-1

cdr3_nt: TGTGCCAGCAGTTTAGGGGGTGGAAAACTGTTTTTT
cdr3_aa: CASSLGGGKLFF
d_call: -
clone_size: -
v_call: TRBV27
j_call: TRBJ1-4

cdr3_nt: TGCGCCAGCAGCTTGGGGCAGGGAACTTCTAGCACAGATACGCAGTATTTT
cdr3_aa: CASSLGQGTSSTDTQYF
d_call: -
clone_size: -
v_call: TRBV5-1
j_call: TRBJ2-3

cdr3_nt: TGCGCCAGCACGGTCCCCGGAGGGCTAACAGATACGCAGTATTTT
cdr3_aa: CASTVPGGLTDTQYF
d_call: -
clone_size: few
v_call: TRBV4-1
j_call: TRBJ2-3

cdr3_nt: TGTGCCAGCACCAAACTATGTCGCGGGCTCGGCAGGGACCCCTACGAGCAGTACTTC
cdr3_aa: CASTKLCRGLGRDPYEQYF
d_call: -
clone_size: -
v_call: TRBV7-4
j_call: TRBJ2-7

cdr3_nt: TGTGCCAGCAGCCTAGCCGGGACAGGAGATGAAAAACTGTTTTTT
cdr3_aa: CASSLAGTGDEKLFF
d_call: TRBD1
clone_size: -
v_call: TRBV4-2
j_call: TRBJ1-4

cdr3_nt: TGCGCCAGCAGCTTGGATTCGGGGGTTCAGCCCCAGCATTTT
cdr3_aa: CASSLDSGVQPQHF
d_call: -
clone_size: -
v_call: TRBV5-1
j_call: TRBJ1-5

cdr3_nt: TGCGCCAGCAGCGGGGGCTCAGGGGGCGCAGGTGGGGCCAACGTCCTGACTTTC
cdr3_aa: CASSGGSGGAGGANVLTF
d_call: TRBD1
clone_size: few
v_call: TRBV5-1
j_call: TRBJ2-6

cdr3_nt: TGTGCCAGCAGCCAAGATCCGGGGGGCTCCTACAATGAGCAGTTCTTC
cdr3_aa: CASSQDPGGSYNEQFF
d_call: TRBD2
clone_size: -
v_call: TRBV3-1/TRBV3-2
j_call: TRBJ2-1

cdr3_nt: TGTGCCAGCAGCCAGACGATAAATCAGCCCCAGCATTTT
cdr3_aa: CASSQTINQPQHF
d_call: -
clone_size: -
v_call: TRBV14
j_call: TRBJ1-5

cdr3_nt: TGTGCCAGCAGCCAAGGTTCATTCATTCAGTACTTC
cdr3_aa: CASSQGSFIQYF
d_call: -
clone_size: once
v_call: TRBV3-1/TRBV3-2
j_call: TRBJ2-4

cdr3_nt: TGTGCCAGCAGCGTTAGGGCAGGGGGCGTCACAGATACGCAGTATTTT
cdr3_aa: CASSVRAGGVTDTQYF
d_call: TRBD1
clone_size: once
v_call: TRBV9
j_call: TRBJ2-3

cdr3_nt: TGTGCCAGCAGCCAAGATCAAGGGTCGGATCAGCCCCAGCATTTT
cdr3_aa: CASSQDQGSDQPQHF
d_call: -
clone_size: -
v_call: TRBV3-1/TRBV3-2
j_call: TRBJ1-5

cdr3_nt: TGTGCCAGAAGCTTTACCCTGGGTCGAGGGTTTAATTCACCCCTCCACTTT
cdr3_aa: CARSFTLGRGFNSPLHF
d_call: -
clone_size: -
v_call: TRBV5-3
j_call: TRBJ1-6

cdr3_nt: TGTGCCAGCAGCGTAGAGGCAGGGGGCGAGACCCAGTACTTC
cdr3_aa: CASSVEAGGETQYF
d_call: TRBD1
clone_size: -
v_call: TRBV9
j_call: TRBJ2-5

cdr3_nt: TGTGCCAGCTCACCACAGGGTGCTCGCTATGGCTACACCTTC
cdr3_aa: CASSPQGARYGYTF
d_call: -
clone_size: -
v_call: TRBV18
j_call: TRBJ1-2

cdr3_nt: TGTGCCAGTAAGGCGGGGACAGAGAACACTGAAGCTTTCTTT
cdr3_aa: CASKAGTENTEAFF
d_call: TRBD1
clone_size: -
v_call: TRBV19
j_call: TRBJ1-1

cdr3_nt: TGTGCCAGCAGCCAAGATAAAGGACTAGCGGACTCTTATACGCAGTATTTT
cdr3_aa: CASSQDKGLADSYTQYF
d_call: TRBD2
clone_size: -
v_call: TRBV3-1/TRBV3-2
j_call: TRBJ2-3

cdr3_nt: TGTGCCAGCAGTCCACGACAGGGGCCGTCGGAGACCCAGTACTTC
cdr3_aa: CASSPRQGPSETQYF
d_call: TRBD1
clone_size: -
v_call: TRBV28
j_call: TRBJ2-5

cdr3_nt: TGTGCCAGTAGTATAGGACAAGGCCTCCGGCCCCAGCATTTT
cdr3_aa: CASSIGQGLRPQHF
d_call: -
clone_size: -
v_call: TRBV19
j_call: TRBJ1-5

cdr3_nt: TGTGCCAGCAGATCGTTGGGGGAATCAAGGGAGGGCTACACCTTC
cdr3_aa: CASRSLGESREGYTF
d_call: -
clone_size: -
v_call: TRBV5-4
j_call: TRBJ1-2

cdr3_nt: TGTGCCAGCAGCTTAGGTTACCAAGAGACCCAGTACTTC
cdr3_aa: CASSLGYQETQYF
d_call: -
clone_size: -
v_call: TRBV7-3
j_call: TRBJ2-5

cdr3_nt: TGTGCCAGCAGCTTTCCTAGCGACTACGAGCAGTACTTC
cdr3_aa: CASSFPSDYEQYF
d_call: -
clone_size: -
v_call: TRBV7-2
j_call: TRBJ2-7

cdr3_nt: TGTGCCAGCAGTTTACCGGGACAGGGAAGGCCAGATACGCAGTATTTT
cdr3_aa: CASSLPGQGRPDTQYF
d_call: TRBD1
clone_size: -
v_call: TRBV28
j_call: TRBJ2-3

cdr3_nt: TGTGCCAGCAGCCCTCGGAGCTCCTATAATTCACCCCTCCACTTT
cdr3_aa: CASSPRSSYNSPLHF
d_call: -
clone_size: -
v_call: TRBV14
j_call: TRBJ1-6

cdr3_nt: TGTGCCACAGGCACCGGGAGTAGCAATCAGCCCCAGCATTTT
cdr3_aa: CATGTGSSNQPQHF
d_call: -
clone_size: -
v_call: TRBV27
j_call: TRBJ1-5

cdr3_nt: TGCGCCAGCAGCTTAGGCCCCAGAGAGACCCAGTACTTC
cdr3_aa: CASSLGPRETQYF
d_call: -
clone_size: once
v_call: TRBV5-1
j_call: TRBJ2-5

cdr3_nt: TGTGCCAGCAGCTTCCGGAGTAATTCACCCCTCCACTTT
cdr3_aa: CASSFRSNSPLHF
d_call: -
clone_size: few
v_call: TRBV7-2
j_call: TRBJ1-6

cdr3_nt: TGCGCCAGCAGCGTATCACAGGGATCCACTGAAGCTTTCTTT
cdr3_aa: CASSVSQGSTEAFF
d_call: -
clone_size: -
v_call: TRBV5-1
j_call: TRBJ1-1

cdr3_nt: TGTGCCAGCAGCGTAGGGGACGGGGCTCAAGAGACCCAGTACTTC
cdr3_aa: CASSVGDGAQETQYF
d_call: -
clone_size: -
v_call: TRBV9
j_call: TRBJ2-5

cdr3_nt: TGTGCCAGCGGGCGGAGCTTGGAGACCCAGTACTTC
cdr3_aa: CASGRSLETQYF
d_call: -
clone_size: -
v_call: TRBV2
j_call: TRBJ2-5

cdr3_nt: TGTGCCAGCAGCTTGCGGCTGGATAGCTCCTATAATTCACCCCTCCACTTT
cdr3_aa: CASSLRLDSSYNSPLHF
d_call: -
clone_size: -
v_call: TRBV5-8
j_call: TRBJ1-6